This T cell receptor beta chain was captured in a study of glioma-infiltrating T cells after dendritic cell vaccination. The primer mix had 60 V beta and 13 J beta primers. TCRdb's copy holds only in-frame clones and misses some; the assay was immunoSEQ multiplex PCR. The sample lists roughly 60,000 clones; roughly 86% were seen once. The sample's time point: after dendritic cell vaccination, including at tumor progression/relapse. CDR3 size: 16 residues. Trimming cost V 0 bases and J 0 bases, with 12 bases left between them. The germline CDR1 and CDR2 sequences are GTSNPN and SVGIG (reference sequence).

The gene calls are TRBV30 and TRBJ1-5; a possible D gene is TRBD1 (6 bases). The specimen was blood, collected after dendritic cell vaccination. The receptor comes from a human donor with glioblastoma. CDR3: CAWSVGGRGSNQPQHF. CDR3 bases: TGTGCCTGGAGTGTAGGGGGAAGGGGTAGCAATCAGCCCCAGCATTTT.